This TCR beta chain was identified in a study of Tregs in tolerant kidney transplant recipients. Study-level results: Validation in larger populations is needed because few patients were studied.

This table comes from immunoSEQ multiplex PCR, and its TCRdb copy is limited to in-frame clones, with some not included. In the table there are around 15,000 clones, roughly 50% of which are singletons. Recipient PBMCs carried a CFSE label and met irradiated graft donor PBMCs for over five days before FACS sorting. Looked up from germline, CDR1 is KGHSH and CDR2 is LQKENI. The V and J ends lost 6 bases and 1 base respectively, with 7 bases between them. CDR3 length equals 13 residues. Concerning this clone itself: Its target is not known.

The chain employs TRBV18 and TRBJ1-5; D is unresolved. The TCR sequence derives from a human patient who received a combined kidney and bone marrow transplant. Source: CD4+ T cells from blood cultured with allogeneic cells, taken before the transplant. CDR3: CASSSGSNQPQHF. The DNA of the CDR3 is TGTGCCAGCTCCTCGGGGAGCAATCAGCCCCAGCATTTT.